This record covers a single T cell receptor beta chain. Seattle patients were enrolled while actively infected and followed longitudinally. These data belong to a study of blood T cell repertoires in COVID-19. Original data processing: Amplification with reference gene primers provided the estimates of nucleated cell counts. Assay: immunoSEQ multiplex PCR; the TCRdb copy retains only in-frame clones and omits some. V, J and clone size reflect that table, while D and trimming were determined from the DNA. The sample lists over 200,000 clones; 80% to 95% were seen once. Germline-derived CDR1 and CDR2 are LNHDA and SQIVND (reference sequence). This CDR3 region has 13 residues. Trimming cost V 8 bases and J 5 bases, with 13 bases left between them.

Material: peripheral blood. This clonotype originated in a man in his sixties with COVID-19, enrolled during active disease. The genes are TRBV19 and TRBJ1-3; tentative D call: TRBD1 (6 bases). The CDR3 region is CASSGTKRNTIYF. The CDR3 bases are TGTGCCAGTTCCGGGACAAAAAGAAACACCATATATTTT.